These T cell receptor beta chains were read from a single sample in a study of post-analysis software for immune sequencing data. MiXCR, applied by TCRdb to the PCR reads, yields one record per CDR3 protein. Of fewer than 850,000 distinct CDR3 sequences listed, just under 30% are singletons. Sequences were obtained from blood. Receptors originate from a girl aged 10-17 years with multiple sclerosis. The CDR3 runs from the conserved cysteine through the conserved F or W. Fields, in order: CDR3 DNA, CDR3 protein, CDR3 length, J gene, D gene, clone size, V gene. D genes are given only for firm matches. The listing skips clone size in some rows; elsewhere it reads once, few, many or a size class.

TGTGCCAGCAGTTTATTCGACAGGGCCTACACAGATACGCAGTATTTT CASSLFDRAYTDTQYF 16 TRBJ2-3 TRBD1 . TRBV28
TGTGCCATCAGTGAGTCGACTCGGGGTTTGGACTATGGCTACACCTTC CAISESTRGLDYGYTF 16 TRBJ1-2 . . TRBV10-3
TGTGCCAGCAGGTCAGGGTTTTCCAAAAACATTCAGTACTTC CASRSGFSKNIQYF 14 TRBJ2-4 . . TRBV6-2/TRBV6-3
TGCAGTGCTAGAGATTTGGCAGGGGATGGCTACACCTTC CSARDLAGDGYTF 13 TRBJ1-2 . . TRBV20-1
TGCAGCGTTGTGGTCGGGCCGGGTAGTGAAAAACTGTTTTTT CSVVVGPGSEKLFF 14 TRBJ1-4 . . TRBV29-1
TGTGCCAGCAGCCTATGGGACAGACTAAACACTGAAGCTTTCTTT CASSLWDRLNTEAFF 15 TRBJ1-1 TRBD1 . TRBV5-5
TGTGCCAGCGGGCCGGCCAGCTATGGCTACACCTTC CASGPASYGYTF 12 TRBJ1-2 . few TRBV19
TGCAGTGCTAGATCGGGCTTCATTATGTCCTACGAGCAGTACTTC CSARSGFIMSYEQYF 15 TRBJ2-7 . . TRBV20-1
TGTGCCAGCAGTGATGACAGGTCCTGGGGGCCCCAGCATTTT CASSDDRSWGPQHF 14 TRBJ1-5 . . TRBV25-1
TGTGCCAGCAGTTACTCTGGGGAGGCCAGGGGCGATGAGCAGTACTTC CASSYSGEARGDEQYF 16 TRBJ2-5 . . TRBV6-6
TGTGCCAGCAGCCCCCTAGAACGAGATACGCAGTATTTT CASSPLERDTQYF 13 TRBJ2-3 . . TRBV9
TGTGCCAGCAGCTGGCGGTTAGGCCCTGTCCAAGAGACCCAGTACTTC CASSWRLGPVQETQYF 16 TRBJ2-5 . . TRBV11-2
TGCAGTGCTCGGACAGGGGTTGGAGAAAAACTGTTTTTT CSARTGVGEKLFF 13 TRBJ1-4 TRBD1 few TRBV20-1
TGTGCCAGCAGCCTCCCAAGGGGACTAGCGGAGGGAGATAGCACAGATACGCAGTATTTT CASSLPRGLAEGDSTDTQYF 20 TRBJ2-3 TRBD2 few TRBV7-2
TGCAGTGCCCTCAACTCCGGGACTAGCGTTTACGAGCAGTACTTC CSALNSGTSVYEQYF 15 TRBJ2-7 TRBD2 once TRBV20-1